The clone carrying this T cell receptor beta chain was observed a few times. From the RACE reads, TCRdb called clonotypes with MiXCR, one entry per CDR3 protein. The sample contains roughly 72,000 distinct CDR3 sequences, approximately 10% of which appear only once. The entry originates in a study of human T cells and chemical hapten exposure. Time point specified: patch test 1, 2 weeks after DPC sensitization. The treatment here: therapeutic diphenylcyclopropenone sensitization with weekly scalp DPC. Trimming removed 10 bases from V and 4 bases from J, with 20 bases in between. The CDR3 spans 15 residues. Germline CDR1 reads SNHLY; CDR2 reads FYNNEI.

V gene TRBV2 combines with J gene TRBJ2-1; tentatively, D is TRBD1 (5 bases). This TCR was sampled from a woman aged 50 to 65 with alopecia areata. Some clones in this sample may be carry-over from other donors' samples. The specimen was whole blood, collected in connection with sensitization to the hapten diphenylcyclopropenone (DPC). CDR3 residues: CATTLQALAYNEQFF. The CDR3 coding sequence is TGTGCCACAACTTTACAGGCGTTAGCATACAATGAGCAGTTCTTC. The whole variable domain, filled in from reference TRBV2 and TRBJ2-1, reads EPEVTQTPSHQVTQMGQEVILRCVPISNHLYFYWYRQILGQKVEFLVSFYNNEISEKSEIFDDQFSVERPDGSNFTLKIRSTKLEDSAMYFCATTLQALAYNEQFFGPGTRLTVL.